These 17 T cell receptor beta chains were sequenced from one sample in a study of early stage breast cancer tumors. Clones were sequenced by immunoSEQ multiplex PCR, and TCRdb holds only the in-frame ones, with some missing. The sample contains about 53,000 clones, approximately 90% of which appear only once. The sample was blood. These receptors were collected from a person between 65 and 79 years old with breast cancer.

The chain is built from TRBV19 and TRBJ1-5; D ambiguous. V was trimmed by 6 bases and J by 3 bases, leaving 12 bases between them. Looked up from germline, CDR1 is LNHDA and CDR2 is SQIVND (reference sequence). This CDR3 contains 14 residues. The CDR3 sequence is CASSSRANNQPQHF. CDR3 in DNA: TGTGCCAGTAGCTCGAGGGCCAACAATCAGCCCCAGCATTTT.

The genes are TRBV14 and TRBJ2-7; 7 bases map to TRBD1. The CDR3 covers 15 residues. V was clipped by 1 base and J by 2 bases; unmatched bases: 5. Germline CDR1 is SGHDN and CDR2 is FVKESK. CDR3 sequence reads: CASSQAGDSPYEQYF. The CDR3 DNA follows: TGTGCCAGCAGCCAAGCCGGGGACAGCCCCTACGAGCAGTACTTC.

The chain links TRBV4-3 to TRBJ2-2; TRBD2 matches 7 bases. Per the germline V gene, CDR1 is LGHNA and CDR2 is YSLEER. Trimming at V came to 3 bases and at J to 7 bases, leaving 17 bases not matched to a gene. The CDR3 sequence is 18 residues long. CDR3 coding DNA: TGCGCCAGCAGCCATCTGGATAGTAGACGGGGGGATGACGGGGAGCTGTTTTTT. Translation gives CASSHLDSRRGDDGELFF.

This clone was seen just once. This chain uses TRBV21-1 with TRBJ2-4; TRBD1 is the table's D call, not checked against the DNA. TRBV21-1 is recorded as a pseudogene. CDR3 length: 12 residues. The CDR3 spells CASSTQRNIQYF. Here the CDR3 DNA reads TGTGCCAGCAGCACACAGAGAAACATTCAGTACTTC.

The chain uses TRBV19 and TRBJ2-5, with TRBD2 matching 7 bases. Germline V lookup: CDR1 LNHDA, CDR2 SQIVND (reference sequence). With V trimmed by 5 bases and J by 5 bases, 5 bases remained unmatched. This CDR3 comprises 13 residues. CDR3 sequence (DNA): TGTGCCAGTAGTCCCATCGGGAGGGAGACCCAGTACTTC. It translates to CASSPIGRETQYF.

V is TRBV11-3 and J is TRBJ2-7, with D tentatively TRBD2 (5 bases). Per the germline V gene, CDR1 is SGHNT and CDR2 is YENEEA. V dropped 2 bases and J dropped 4 bases, with 9 bases sitting between them. The CDR3 consists of 13 residues. In DNA, the CDR3 is TGTGCCAGCAGCTTACAGGACTCTTACGAGCAGTACTTC. Amino acids: CASSLQDSYEQYF.

This chain links TRBV9 with TRBJ1-3; D unclear. The germline V gene has CDR1 SGDLS and CDR2 YYNGEE. The V gene lost 1 base and the J gene lost 0 bases, with 14 bases spanning the gap. This CDR3 contains 17 residues. CDR3 in DNA: TGTGCCAGCAGCGTATCTCAGGAGGCTTCCTCTGGAAACACCATATATTTT. Translation gives CASSVSQEASSGNTIYF.

V gene TRBV27 combines with J gene TRBJ1-2; tentative D call: TRBD1 (5 bases). Deletions cut 5 bases from V and 4 bases from J, with 20 bases between. The CDR3 has 16 residues. The germline gives CDR1 MNHEY, CDR2 SMNVEV (reference sequence). CDR3 DNA sequence: TGTGCCAGCAGTGCCCGGACGGCAGGGTTTGGCTATGGCTACACCTTC. Amino acid sequence: CASSARTAGFGYGYTF.

This chain links TRBV15 with TRBJ2-3, with 13 bases lining up with TRBD2. V trimming: 8 bases; J trimming: 14 bases; junction bases outside the gene matches: 16. The germline CDR1 and CDR2 sequences are LNHNV and YYDKDF (reference sequence). The CDR3 has 15 amino acids. CDR3 bases: TGTGCCACCGAAGGGGCGGGGACTAGCGGGGTCTTGCCGTATTTT. It codes for CATEGAGTSGVLPYF.

The rearrangement uses TRBV5-1 and TRBJ1-1; D not certain. V lost 3 bases and J 1 base, leaving 7 bases between the germline ends. This CDR3 has 13 amino acids. The germline CDR1 and CDR2 sequences are SGHRS and YFSETQ. This chain's CDR3 is CASSSQENTEAFF. The CDR3 bases are TGCGCCAGCAGCTCGCAGGAGAACACTGAAGCTTTCTTT. Based on the CDR3 plus reference TRBV5-1 and TRBJ1-1, the full variable domain is KAGVTQTPRYLIKTRGQQVTLSCSPISGHRSVSWYQQTPGQGLQFLFEYFSETQRNKGNFPGRFSGRQFSNSRSEMNVSTLELGDSALYLCASSSQENTEAFFGQGTRLTVV.

This clone appeared once. This rearrangement joins TRBV7-2 to TRBJ1-2, with 10 nucleotides matching TRBD1. CDR3 size: 13 residues. CDR1 is SGHTA and CDR2 is FQGNSA in the germline V gene. After removal of 7 bases from V and 7 bases from J, the junction contained 6 bases not matched to a gene. CDR3 in amino acids: CASTRGQGTGYTF. CDR3 DNA: TGTGCCAGCACCCGGGGACAGGGGACTGGCTACACCTTC. Complete variable domain (other parts from reference TRBV7-2 and TRBJ1-2): GAGVSQSPSNKVTEKGKDVELRCDPISGHTALYWYRQSLGQGLEFLIYFQGNSAPDKSGLPSDRFSAERTGGSVSTLTIQRTQQEDSAVYLCASTRGQGTGYTFGSGTRLTVV.

The chain couples TRBV2 to TRBJ2-1; 12 bases agree with TRBD2. CDR3 size: 15 residues. Germline-derived CDR1 and CDR2 are SNHLY and FYNNEI. V gave up 6 bases and J gave up 7 bases; unmatched junction bases: 7. CDR3 protein: CASRETSGRQNEQFF. CDR3 coding DNA: TGTGCCAGCAGGGAGACTAGCGGGAGACAAAATGAGCAGTTCTTC.

This chain joins TRBV19 and TRBJ1-1; 8 positions match TRBD1. The germline gives CDR1 LNHDA, CDR2 SQIVND (reference sequence). With V trimmed by 1 base and J by 3 bases, 4 bases remained unmatched. The CDR3 contains 15 residues. The chain's CDR3 is CASSIVAGGYTEAFF. CDR3 bases: TGTGCCAGTAGTATAGTTGCAGGGGGCTACACTGAAGCTTTCTTT. The full variable domain, with the rest looked up from reference TRBV19 and TRBJ1-1, is DGGITQSPKYLFRKEGQNVTLSCEQNLNHDAMYWYRQDPGQGLRLIYYSQIVNDFQKGDIAEGYSVSREKKESFPLTVTSAQKNPTAFYLCASSIVAGGYTEAFFGQGTRLTVV.

Remarks on this clone: One junction end does not reproduce the germline sequence, and a read error may be involved. The V call is TRBV5-4, the J call TRBJ1-2, with D uncertain. Germline V gene lookup returns CDR1 SGHNT and CDR2 YYREEE (reference sequence). The CDR3 totals 14 residues. The CDR3 DNA sequence: TGTGCCAACAGCTTGGTGGCGGATGCTAGTGGCTACACCTTC. It encodes CANSLVADASGYTF.

V gene TRBV30 combines with J gene TRBJ2-1; possibly TRBD1 for D (6 bases). The CDR3 is 14 residues long. CDR1 is GTSNPN and CDR2 is SVGIG in the germline V gene (reference sequence). V was cut by 0 bases and J by 3 bases, with 9 bases left in between. CDR3 DNA sequence: TGTGCCTGGAGTGTACGACAGGTCTACAATGAGCAGTTCTTC. It is translated as CAWSVRQVYNEQFF.

The V call is TRBV6-5, the J call TRBJ2-3, with a weak D call TRBD2 (6 bases). Germline-derived CDR1 and CDR2 are MNHEY and SVGAGI. There are 14 residues in the CDR3. Deletions cut 2 bases from V and 8 bases from J, with 14 bases between. CDR3 nucleotides: TGTGCCAGCAGTTACCGGCTAGCCGGGAGTACGCAGTATTTT. Its protein product is CASSYRLAGSTQYF.

The rearrangement joins TRBV6-6 to TRBJ1-2; D possibly corresponds to TRBD1 (6 bases). The CDR3 is 12 amino acids. From germline, CDR1 is MNHNY and CDR2 SVGAGI (reference sequence). Between the trimmed V and J ends, which lost 0 bases and 10 bases, there was a span of 9 bases. CDR3 bases: TGTGCCAGCAGTTACTCGGGGGGGCTCTACACCTTC. This translates into CASSYSGGLYTF.